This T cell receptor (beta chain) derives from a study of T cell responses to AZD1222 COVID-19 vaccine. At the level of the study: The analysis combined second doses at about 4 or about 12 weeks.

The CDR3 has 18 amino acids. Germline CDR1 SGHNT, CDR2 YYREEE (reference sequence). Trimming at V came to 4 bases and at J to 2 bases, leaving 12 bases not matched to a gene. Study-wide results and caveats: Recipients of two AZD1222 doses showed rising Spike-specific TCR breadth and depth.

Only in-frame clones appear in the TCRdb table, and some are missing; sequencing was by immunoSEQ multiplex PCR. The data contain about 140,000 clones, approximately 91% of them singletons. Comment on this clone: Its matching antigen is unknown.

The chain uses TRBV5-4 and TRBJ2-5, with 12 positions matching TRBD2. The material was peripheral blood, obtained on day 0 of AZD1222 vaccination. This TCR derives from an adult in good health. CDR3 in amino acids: CASSLTSGGAGGQETQYF. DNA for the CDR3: TGTGCCAGCAGCCTGACTAGCGGGGGAGCTGGGGGTCAAGAGACCCAGTACTTC. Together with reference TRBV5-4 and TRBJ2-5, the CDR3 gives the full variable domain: ETGVTQSPTHLIKTRGQQVTLRCSSQSGHNTVSWYQQALGQGPQFIFQYYREEENGRGNFPPRFSGLQFPNYSSELNVNALELDDSALYLCASSLTSGGAGGQETQYFGPGTRLLVL.